This T cell receptor beta chain was identified during a study of cytomegalovirus exposure and HLA in healthy donors. Study-wide points: Investigators reported about 160 TCR beta chains as tied to cytomegalovirus. Later findings reportedly placed an Asian-associated ancestry cluster below the approximately 670-donor mean for N-insertions. A further, later analysis showed that HLA-associated TCR beta chains (compared with equally common others) were more clonally expanded.

V lost 4 bases and J lost 0, with 16 bases in between. CDR1 and CDR2 from the germline V gene are MDHEN and SYDVKM. The CDR3 runs 17 residues. Points on this clone: Antigen: not known.

The PCR was carried out with 60 Vbeta primers and 13 Jbeta primers. Only in-frame clones appear in the TCRdb table, and some are missing; sequencing was by immunoSEQ multiplex PCR. The listing contains some 42,000 clones. The sequenced material came from PBMCs. The TCR was taken from a man younger than 40 in good health and CMV-seronegative. The chain couples TRBV28 to TRBJ1-3, with D hard to call. The CDR3: CASSSPGGQISGNTIYF. The CDR3 bases are TGTGCCAGCAGTTCCCCCGGCGGGCAAATCTCTGGAAACACCATATATTTT.